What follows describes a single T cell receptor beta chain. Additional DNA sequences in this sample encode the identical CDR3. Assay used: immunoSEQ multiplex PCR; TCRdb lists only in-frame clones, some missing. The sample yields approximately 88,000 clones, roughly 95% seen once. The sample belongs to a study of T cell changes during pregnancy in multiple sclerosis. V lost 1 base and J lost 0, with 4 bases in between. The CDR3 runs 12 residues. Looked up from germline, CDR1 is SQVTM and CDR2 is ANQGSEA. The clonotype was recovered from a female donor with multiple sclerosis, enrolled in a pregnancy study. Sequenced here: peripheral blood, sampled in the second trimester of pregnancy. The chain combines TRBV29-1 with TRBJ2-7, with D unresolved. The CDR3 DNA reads TGCAGCGTTGAAGGCGACTCCTACGAGCAGTACTTC. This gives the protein CSVEGDSYEQYF.